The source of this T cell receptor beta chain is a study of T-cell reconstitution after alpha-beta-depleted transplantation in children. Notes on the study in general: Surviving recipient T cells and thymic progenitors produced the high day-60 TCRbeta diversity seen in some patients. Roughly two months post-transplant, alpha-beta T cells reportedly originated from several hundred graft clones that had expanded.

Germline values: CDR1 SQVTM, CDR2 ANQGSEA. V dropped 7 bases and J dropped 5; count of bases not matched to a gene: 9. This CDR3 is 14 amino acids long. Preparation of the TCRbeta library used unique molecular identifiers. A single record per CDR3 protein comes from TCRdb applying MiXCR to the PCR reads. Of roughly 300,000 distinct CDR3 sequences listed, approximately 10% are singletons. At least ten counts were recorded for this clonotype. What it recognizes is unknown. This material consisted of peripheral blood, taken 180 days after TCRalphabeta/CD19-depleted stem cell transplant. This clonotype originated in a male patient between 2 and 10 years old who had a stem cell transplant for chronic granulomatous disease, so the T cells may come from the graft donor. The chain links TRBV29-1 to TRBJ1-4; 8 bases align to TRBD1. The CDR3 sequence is CSGTQGALNEKLFF. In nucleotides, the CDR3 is TGCAGCGGAACCCAGGGGGCGCTGAATGAAAAACTGTTTTTT.